A selection of T cell receptor beta chains follows, all from one sample in a study of CD8+CD57+ T cells in acquired aplastic anemia. A single record per CDR3 protein comes from TCRdb applying MiXCR to the reads. The top ten clones hold about 20% of a sample with 210,000 or so distinct CDR3 sequences, around 49% of them seen once. Sequences were obtained from sorted CD4+, CD8+, or CD8+CD57+ T cells (not recorded which) from PBMCs. These TCRs come from a human donor with aplastic anemia. CDR3s include the opening cysteine and the closing phenylalanine or tryptophan. D genes are given only for firm matches. A row's size may be missing; if present it is once, few, many or a size class.

d_call j_call clone_size v_call cdr3_length cdr3_aa cdr3_nt
TRBD1 TRBJ1-2 - TRBV11-3 16 CASSLRPGTENYGYTF TGTGCCAGCAGCTTGAGACCCGGGACAGAGAACTATGGCTACACCTTC
TRBD2 TRBJ2-1 many TRBV10-3 14 CATGGADSYNEQFF TGTGCCACCGGGGGGGCCGACTCCTACAATGAGCAGTTCTTC
- TRBJ1-6 many TRBV10-2 16 CASSESRISYNSPLHF TGCGCCAGCAGTGAGTCACGTATCTCCTATAATTCACCCCTCCACTTT
TRBD1 TRBJ1-3 - TRBV7-3 16 CASSGDRGFSGNTIYF TGTGCCAGCAGCGGCGACAGGGGATTTTCTGGAAACACCATATATTTT
- TRBJ1-2 - TRBV6-6 15 CASSPRDTYNYGYTF TGTGCCAGCAGTCCCCGGGACACTTATAACTATGGCTACACCTTC
- TRBJ2-1 many TRBV7-9 15 CASSSFEGGGNEQFF TGTGCCAGCAGCTCCTTCGAGGGCGGAGGGAATGAGCAGTTCTTC
- TRBJ1-1 - TRBV7-9 14 CASSPGRTSFEAFF TGTGCCAGCAGCCCGGGGAGGACCAGCTTTGAAGCTTTCTTT
TRBD1 TRBJ1-3 - TRBV3-1 11 CASSQATGIYF TGTGCCAGCAGCCAGGCGACAGGGATATATTTT
- TRBJ2-1 many TRBV9 15 CASSVSTVVDNEQFF TGTGCCAGCAGCGTGTCGACAGTAGTAGACAATGAGCAGTTCTTC
- TRBJ1-5 many TRBV10-3 15 CAISPGEDSNQPQHF TGTGCCATCAGCCCGGGGGAGGATAGCAATCAGCCCCAGCATTTT
TRBD2 TRBJ2-7 once TRBV19 18 CASHRGGTSGVATYEQYF TGTGCCAGCCACAGGGGGGGGACTAGCGGGGTAGCTACCTACGAGCAGTACTTC
- TRBJ1-2 many TRBV12-3/TRBV12-4 14 CASSRFGASYGYTF TGTGCCAGCAGTCGCTTTGGTGCATCCTATGGCTACACCTTC
TRBD1 TRBJ2-5 few TRBV20-1 12 CSARQGQETQYF TGCAGTGCTCGACAGGGGCAAGAGACCCAGTACTTC
TRBD1 TRBJ2-6 - TRBV5-1 17 CAGSLVGGFSGANVLTF TGCGCCGGCAGCTTGGTAGGGGGCTTCTCTGGGGCCAACGTCCTGACTTTC